This entry lists 21 T cell receptor beta chains sequenced from one sample in a study of blood T cell repertoires in COVID-19 (dated by TCRdb to the early 2020s). Library method: the immunoSEQ multiplex PCR assay. TCRdb's version of the immuneACCESS table is confined to in-frame rearrangements and falls short of the full clone set. An unresolved V gene accounts for under half of the shortfall where checked; the remainder is of unknown origin. Across this sample there are more than 150,000 clones, with roughly 84% seen only once. Roughly an eighth of the sample goes to the ten largest clones. Source material: peripheral blood. The receptors originated from a man aged 18 to 30 with active or convalescent COVID-19.

This clone has a single count. This rearrangement joins TRBV19 to TRBJ2-1; 12 nucleotides agree with TRBD2. The ends lost 2 bases at V and 9 bases at J; junction bases unmatched: 5. There are 15 residues in the CDR3. The V gene's germline CDR1 is LNHDA and CDR2 SQIVND (reference sequence). CDR3 sequence reads: CASSISPSGRGEQFF. As DNA, the CDR3 is TGTGCCAGTAGTATATCGCCTAGCGGGAGGGGTGAGCAGTTCTTC.

The CDR3 bases are TGCAGCGCCGCAGGGGGCACCGGGGAGCTGTTTTTT. Its translation is CSAAGGTGELFF. The rearrangement uses TRBV29-1 and TRBJ2-2; 7 nucleotides align to TRBD1. Unmatched junction bases numbered 3, after V lost 7 bases and J lost 4 bases. This CDR3 spans 12 amino acids. The V gene's germline CDR1 is SQVTM and CDR2 ANQGSEA.

The gene calls are TRBV19 and TRBJ2-1; tentative D call: TRBD1 (5 bases). Germline V gene lookup returns CDR1 LNHDA and CDR2 SQIVND (reference sequence). V gave up 5 bases and J gave up 5 bases, with 13 bases separating them. The CDR3 runs 14 residues. CDR3 sequence reads: CASSLGQGNNEQFF. The CDR3 bases are TGTGCCAGTAGTCTGGGTCAGGGCAACAATGAGCAGTTCTTC.

The V gene is TRBV7-9, the J gene TRBJ2-5; TRBD2 matches at 11 bases. Unmatched junction bases numbered 3, after V lost 3 bases and J lost 3 bases. Germline CDR1 SEHNR, CDR2 FQNEAQ (reference sequence). The CDR3 runs 15 residues. CDR3 coding DNA: TGTGCCAGCAGCTTGGCTAGCGGGGGGAAAGAGACCCAGTACTTC. Its translation is CASSLASGGKETQYF.

CDR3 protein: CASSLSPASNEQYF. CDR3 bases: TGTGCCAGCAGTTTATCGCCCGCTAGTAACGAGCAGTACTTC. The chain carries TRBV27 and TRBJ2-7, with unresolved D. The V gene lost 0 bases and the J gene lost 5 bases, with 11 bases spanning the gap. Germline V gene lookup returns CDR1 MNHEY and CDR2 SMNVEV (reference sequence). CDR3 size: 14 residues.

V usage is TRBV15 and J usage is TRBJ2-7; 8 bases match TRBD2. CDR3 length: 15 residues. Per germline, CDR1 LNHNV and CDR2 YYDKDF (reference sequence). The ends lost 5 bases at V and 4 bases at J; junction bases unmatched: 10. CDR3 DNA sequence: TGTGCCACCAGCTGGGGAAGCGGGAGAGCGTACGAGCAGTACTTC. Its translation is CATSWGSGRAYEQYF.

The chain couples TRBV7-2 to TRBJ2-5; maybe TRBD2 (7 bases). Trimming stripped 2 bases from V and 5 bases from J, with 12 bases between. Germline V gene sequence: CDR1 SGHTA, CDR2 FQGNSA. There are 14 residues in the CDR3. CDR3 region: CASSLSGGRETQYF. The CDR3 DNA reads as TGTGCCAGCAGCTTATCGGGGGGCCGCGAGACCCAGTACTTC.

The J gene is TRBJ2-7, the V gene TRBV27, with D maybe TRBD1 (5 bases). The CDR3 runs to 13 residues. V lost 2 bases to trimming and J lost 6 bases, with 11 bases between them. CDR1 MNHEY and CDR2 SMNVEV come from the germline V gene (reference sequence). The CDR3 DNA sequence: TGTGCCAGCAGTTTAGCAGCAGGGATCGAGCAGTACTTC. Translated: CASSLAAGIEQYF.

This clone has only one observation. The rearrangement links TRBV4-2 to TRBJ1-2, with no clear D. Per the germline V gene, CDR1 is LGHNA and CDR2 is YNFKEQ. This CDR3 region has 14 residues. V lost 0 bases and J 8 bases, leaving 13 bases between the germline ends. CDR3: CASSQDFVSRGYTF. The CDR3 DNA reads as TGTGCCAGCAGCCAAGATTTTGTCTCGAGGGGCTACACCTTC.

Note on this clone: Other nucleotide sequences in the sample specify the same CDR3. V gene TRBV7-2 combines with J gene TRBJ2-2; D is perhaps TRBD1 (5 bases). Germline V gene lookup returns CDR1 SGHTA and CDR2 FQGNSA. The CDR3 is 16 amino acids. V was cut by 2 bases and J by 6 bases, with 16 bases left in between. The DNA for the CDR3 is TGTGCCAGCAGCTTAAACGGTGGGGCGGCGGCCGGGGAGCTGTTTTTT. Its translation: CASSLNGGAAAGELFF.

The chain is built from TRBV6-2 or TRBV6-3 and TRBJ2-3; 8 bases line up with TRBD2. V lost 5 bases, J lost 0 bases, and 7 bases stayed unmatched. This CDR3 comprises 16 residues. Germline CDR1 is MNHEY and CDR2 is SVGEGT. The CDR3: CASSPGLVASTDTQYF. CDR3 sequence (DNA): TGTGCCAGCAGTCCGGGACTAGTGGCTAGCACAGATACGCAGTATTTT.

This clone has just one count. The chain is built from TRBV24-1 and TRBJ2-3; 10 bases agree with TRBD2. Trimming at V came to 0 bases and at J to 0 bases, leaving 2 bases not matched to a gene. The CDR3 totals 17 residues. Germline assignment: CDR1 KGHDR and CDR2 SFDVKD. The CDR3 here is CATSDLRTSGSTDTQYF. CDR3 nucleotide sequence: TGTGCCACCAGTGATTTGAGGACTAGCGGAAGCACAGATACGCAGTATTTT.

The V gene is TRBV7-2, the J gene TRBJ2-2, with a possible D match to TRBD1 (6 bases). The CDR3 totals 17 residues. Germline CDR1 SGHTA, CDR2 FQGNSA. V was clipped by 4 bases and J by 6 bases, with 21 bases between them. CDR3: CASSSNPWGRGSGELFF. CDR3 coding DNA: TGTGCCAGCAGCTCCAACCCGTGGGGGCGCGGGTCCGGGGAGCTGTTTTTT.

This chain uses TRBV20-1 with TRBJ2-7, with 8 nucleotides matching TRBD1. This CDR3 region has 15 residues. V lost 4 bases to trimming and J lost 7 bases; unmatched junction nucleotides: 15. Germline loops: CDR1 DFQATT, CDR2 SNEGSKA (reference sequence). The CDR3 DNA follows: TGCAGTGCTAATGACAGGGGATCAGTCCTACGAGAGCAGTACTTC. Encoded protein: CSANDRGSVLREQYF.

The table lists this clone with a few counts. The V and J genes are TRBV4-3 and TRBJ1-1; no clear D gene. Germline V CDR1 and CDR2: LGHNA, YSLEER. The V and J ends lost 0 bases and 6 bases respectively, with 14 bases between them. There are 15 residues in the CDR3. CDR3 protein: CASSQDRRVFAEAFF. The CDR3 nucleotides read TGCGCCAGCAGCCAAGATAGACGGGTATTTGCTGAAGCTTTCTTT.

The chain recombines TRBV28 with TRBJ2-7; perhaps TRBD1 as D (6 bases). Trimming took 5 bases from V and 3 from J, leaving 17 bases between them. The CDR3 spans 15 residues. In germline, CDR1 is MDHEN, CDR2 SYDVKM. The CDR3 DNA reads TGTGCCAGCAGTCCCCGACAAACAGGGAGCTACGAGCAGTACTTC. Translating it yields CASSPRQTGSYEQYF.

The chain combines TRBV7-8 with TRBJ2-3; a weak D match, TRBD2 (6 bases). The length of the CDR3 is 15 residues. V was clipped by 5 bases and J by 2 bases, with 14 bases between them. Looked up from germline, CDR1 is SGHVS and CDR2 is FQNEAQ. The CDR3 sequence: CASSPAGSLTDTQYF. For the CDR3, the DNA is TGTGCCAGCAGCCCAGCGGGCTCACTCACAGATACGCAGTATTTT.

The table lists this clone with a count of one. This chain links TRBV5-4 with TRBJ2-6; tentatively, D is TRBD1 (5 bases). This CDR3 region has 18 residues. Germline lookup yields CDR1 SGHNT and CDR2 YYREEE (reference sequence). Trimming left V 0 bases short and J 0 bases short, with 13 bases between. The CDR3 here is CASSLEVGVFSGANVLTF. The CDR3 DNA sequence: TGTGCCAGCAGCTTGGAGGTAGGGGTATTCTCTGGGGCCAACGTCCTGACTTTC.

V is TRBV2 and J is TRBJ2-1; 10 bases agree with TRBD1. V lost 6 bases, J lost 7 bases, and 6 bases stayed unmatched. CDR1 and CDR2 (germline): SNHLY, FYNNEI. This CDR3 has 14 residues. CDR3 nucleotide sequence: TGTGCCAGCAGAGGGACAGGGGTTCTGAATGAGCAGTTCTTC. Protein sequence: CASRGTGVLNEQFF. The variable domain in full, completed from reference TRBV2 and TRBJ2-1, reads EPEVTQTPSHQVTQMGQEVILRCVPISNHLYFYWYRQILGQKVEFLVSFYNNEISEKSEIFDDQFSVERPDGSNFTLKIRSTKLEDSAMYFCASRGTGVLNEQFFGPGTRLTVL.

V usage is TRBV27 and J usage is TRBJ1-4, with D perhaps TRBD1 (5 bases). Germline V gene lookup returns CDR1 MNHEY and CDR2 SMNVEV (reference sequence). The CDR3 length is 15 residues. The V end lost 1 base, the J end lost 3 bases, and 9 bases lay between the germline ends. The CDR3 loop is CASSLFWGANEKLFF. The CDR3 DNA sequence: TGTGCCAGCAGTTTATTCTGGGGGGCTAATGAAAAACTGTTTTTT.

Notes on this clone: The junction and the germline gene differ at one end; a read error may be behind it. The rearrangement joins TRBV9 to TRBJ1-2; a weak D match, TRBD1 (6 bases). This CDR3 region has 13 residues. In germline, CDR1 is SGDLS, CDR2 YYNGEE. The CDR3 loop reads CASSLELQGPRLF. DNA for the CDR3: TGTGCCAGCTCCCTAGAACTACAGGGCCCCCGTCTCTTC. The full variable domain, rest sourced from reference TRBV9 and TRBJ1-2, is DSGVTQTPKHLITATGQRVTLRCSPRSGDLSVYWYQQSLDQGLQFLIQYYNGEERAKGNILERFSAQQFPDLHSELNLSSLELGDSALYFCASSLELQGPRLFGSGTRLTVV.